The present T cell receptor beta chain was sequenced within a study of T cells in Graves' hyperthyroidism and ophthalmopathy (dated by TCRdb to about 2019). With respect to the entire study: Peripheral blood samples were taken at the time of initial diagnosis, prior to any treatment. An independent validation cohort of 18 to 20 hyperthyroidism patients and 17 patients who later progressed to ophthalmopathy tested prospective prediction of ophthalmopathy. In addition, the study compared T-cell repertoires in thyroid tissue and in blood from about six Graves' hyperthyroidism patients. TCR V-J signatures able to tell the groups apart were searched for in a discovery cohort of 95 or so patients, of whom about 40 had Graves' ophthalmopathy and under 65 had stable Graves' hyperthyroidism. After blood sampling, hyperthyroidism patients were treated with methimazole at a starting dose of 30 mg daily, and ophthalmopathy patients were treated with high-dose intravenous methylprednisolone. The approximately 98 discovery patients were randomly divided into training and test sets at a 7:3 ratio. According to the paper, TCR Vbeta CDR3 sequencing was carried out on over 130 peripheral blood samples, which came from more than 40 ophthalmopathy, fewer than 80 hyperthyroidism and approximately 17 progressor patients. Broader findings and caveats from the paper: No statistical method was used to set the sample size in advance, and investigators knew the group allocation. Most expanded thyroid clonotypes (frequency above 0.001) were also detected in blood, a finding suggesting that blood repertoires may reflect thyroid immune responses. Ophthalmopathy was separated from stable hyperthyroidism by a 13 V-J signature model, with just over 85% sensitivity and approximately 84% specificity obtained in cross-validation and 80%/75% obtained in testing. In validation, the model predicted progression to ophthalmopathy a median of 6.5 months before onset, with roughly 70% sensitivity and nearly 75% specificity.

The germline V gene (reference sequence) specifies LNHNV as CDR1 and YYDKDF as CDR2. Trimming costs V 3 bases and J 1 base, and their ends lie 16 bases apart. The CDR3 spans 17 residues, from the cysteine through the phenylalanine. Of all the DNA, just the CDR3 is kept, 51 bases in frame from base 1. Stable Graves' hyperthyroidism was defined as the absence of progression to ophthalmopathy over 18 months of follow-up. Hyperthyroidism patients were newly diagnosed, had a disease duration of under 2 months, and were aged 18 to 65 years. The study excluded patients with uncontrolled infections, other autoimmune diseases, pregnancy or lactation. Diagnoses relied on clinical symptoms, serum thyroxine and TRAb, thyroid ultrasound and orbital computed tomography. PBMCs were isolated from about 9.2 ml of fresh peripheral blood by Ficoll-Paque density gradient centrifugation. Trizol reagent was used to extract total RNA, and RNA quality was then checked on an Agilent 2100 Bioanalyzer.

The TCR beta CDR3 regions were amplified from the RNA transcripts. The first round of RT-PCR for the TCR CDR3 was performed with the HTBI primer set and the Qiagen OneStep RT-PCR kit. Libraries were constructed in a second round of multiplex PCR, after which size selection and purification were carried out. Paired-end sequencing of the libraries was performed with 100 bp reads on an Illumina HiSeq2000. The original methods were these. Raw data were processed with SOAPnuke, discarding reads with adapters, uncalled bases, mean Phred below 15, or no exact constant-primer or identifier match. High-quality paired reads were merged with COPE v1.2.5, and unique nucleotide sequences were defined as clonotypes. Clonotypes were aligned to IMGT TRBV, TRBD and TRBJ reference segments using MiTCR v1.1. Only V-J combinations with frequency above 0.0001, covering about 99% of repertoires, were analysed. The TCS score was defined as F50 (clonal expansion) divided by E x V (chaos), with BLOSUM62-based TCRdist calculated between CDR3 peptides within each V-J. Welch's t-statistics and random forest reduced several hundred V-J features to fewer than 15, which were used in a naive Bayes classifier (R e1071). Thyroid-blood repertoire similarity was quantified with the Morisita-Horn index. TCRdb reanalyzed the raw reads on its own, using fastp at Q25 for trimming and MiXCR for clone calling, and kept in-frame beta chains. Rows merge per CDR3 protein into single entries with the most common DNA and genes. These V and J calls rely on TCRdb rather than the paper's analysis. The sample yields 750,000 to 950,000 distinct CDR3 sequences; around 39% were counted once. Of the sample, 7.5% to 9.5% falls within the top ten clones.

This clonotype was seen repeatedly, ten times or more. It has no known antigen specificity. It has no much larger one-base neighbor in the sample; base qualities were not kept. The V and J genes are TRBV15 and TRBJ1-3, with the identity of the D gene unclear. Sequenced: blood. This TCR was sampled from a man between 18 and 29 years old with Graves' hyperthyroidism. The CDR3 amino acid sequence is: CATSSHPWNASGNTIYF. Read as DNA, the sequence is TGTGCCACCAGCAGTCACCCTTGGAACGCTTCTGGAAACACCATATATTTT.